This entry features one T cell receptor beta chain sequence. This receptor's antigen is unknown. Per-base quality was not reported, and no clone a single base away is much larger than it. The patients picked for sequencing were ones in whom flow cytometry had shown an expansion of CD8+CD57+ cells. Every patient had severe acquired aplastic anemia, diagnosed using the International Study of Aplastic Anemia and Agranulocytosis and Camitta criteria. No therapy had been received by the patients at the time of blood sampling. In this study, sorted CD4+ and CD8+ T cells from the blood of healthy subjects and of severe aplastic anemia patients had their TCR repertoires deep-sequenced. In the USA, patient enrollment took place under clinicaltrials.gov protocols 00001620, 01623167, 00001397, 00071045, 00081523 and 00961064. Ficoll-Paque density gradient centrifugation was used to isolate peripheral blood mononuclear cells. Before DNA extraction, CD4+ and CD8+ T cells were sorted by FACS or by magnetic beads.

Profiling of TCR beta VDJ combinations and CDR3 sequences used genomic DNA as the template. An Illumina HiSeq 2000 was the platform used for TCR repertoire sequencing. In the original analysis: TRBV/TRBJ rearrangement plots, CDR3 size and DJ length profiles, and Simpson's diversity index were used to assess repertoires. The immunodominant clone was defined as the most abundant DNA sequence in deep sequencing data. CDR3 amino acid sequences were checked for sharing across subjects and were also compared against the VDJdb database and published repertoires. The public reads were run again by TCRdb, first through fastp at Q25 and then through MiXCR, and only productive beta chains were kept. Each entry is one CDR3 protein sequence, shown with its most common DNA and genes. Here the V and J calls rest on TCRdb's processing, not on the authors' analysis. This sample has some 120,000 distinct CDR3 sequences in its table, and about two fifths of those were observed once. Approximately 2.6% of the sample comes from the top ten.

These data come from a study of CD8+CD57+ T cells in acquired aplastic anemia (dated by TCRdb to 2016 to 2019). Study-level background: DNA extracted from sorted CD4+ and CD8+ cells had a mean of roughly 3.4 ug, with a range of roughly 0.19 to 27.4 ug. CD8+CD57+ expansion was defined as a frequency above the mean frequency observed in healthy subjects. General study outcomes and caveats: Although 25 to 30 CD8+ CDR3 sequences were shared by patients and controls, these sequences appeared highly expressed in patients and within the immunodominant clones of patients. Between patients and healthy controls, no significant difference in CD8+ Simpson's diversity was found (P=0.060).

Including cysteine and phenylalanine, the CDR3 has 13 amino acids. Kept here is only the CDR3 DNA, which spans 39 bases and is read in frame from base 1. Relative to germline, V is missing 6 bases and J is missing 0 bases, with 4 bases of the junction outside any gene match. The germline V gene (reference sequence) supplies CDR1 DFQATT and CDR2 SNEGSKA. Sequenced sample: sorted CD4+, CD8+, or CD8+CD57+ T cells (not recorded which) from PBMCs. The TCR sequence derives from a human donor with aplastic anemia. The chain couples TRBV20-1 to TRBJ2-7; TRBD2 agrees with 8 junctional bases. The CDR3 protein is CSAGGGSSYEQYF. The DNA sequence reads TGCAGTGCCGGGGGGGGCAGCTCCTACGAGCAGTACTTC.